A single T cell receptor (beta chain) is shown here with its context. The antigen is not known. The data originate from a study of cytomegalovirus exposure and HLA in healthy donors. Primers for the PCR totalled 60 Vbeta and 13 Jbeta. Clones were read by immunoSEQ multiplex PCR, and TCRdb kept only the in-frame ones, dropping some. In the table there are around 67,000 clones, about 60% of which are singletons. This CDR3 contains 16 residues. V gave up 3 bases and J gave up 5 bases, with 20 bases separating them. CDR1 SGDLS and CDR2 YYNGEE come from the germline V gene. Broader study findings: Associated with HLA alleles at 0.05 false discovery rate in a later analysis were some 16,000 TCR beta sequences.

The gene calls are TRBV9 and TRBJ2-5, with D possibly TRBD2 on 7 matching bases. The sequencing input was PBMCs. The TCR sequence derives from a woman aged 50 to 65 in good health and CMV-seronegative. This CDR3 reads CASSGGTVGGVETQYF. The CDR3 nucleotides read TGTGCCAGCAGCGGCGGGACTGTAGGGGGGGTGGAGACCCAGTACTTC.